This TCR beta chain was observed in a study of Graves' ophthalmopathy and Graves' hyperthyroidism (dated by TCRdb to 2017 to 2018). A note on the overall study: Peripheral blood was collected at initial diagnosis, before any treatment. Once sampling was done, hyperthyroidism patients were given methimazole at a starting dose of 30 mg daily, while ophthalmopathy patients were given high-dose intravenous methylprednisolone. In five to seven hyperthyroidism patients, T-cell repertoires of thyroid tissue and blood were compared. To explore V-J signatures distinguishing ophthalmopathy from hyperthyroidism, a discovery set of approximately 100 patients (fewer than 45 ophthalmopathy, over 55 stable hyperthyroidism) was enrolled. An independent validation cohort comprised some 19 hyperthyroidism patients and 17 patients who later progressed from hyperthyroidism to ophthalmopathy. In total, some 130 blood samples were TCR-sequenced: roughly 45 ophthalmopathy, roughly 77 hyperthyroidism and roughly 17 hyperthyroidism-to-ophthalmopathy patients. The 85 to 100 discovery patients were randomly split 7:3 into training and test sets. The study used signatures of the TCR beta repertoire to tell Graves' ophthalmopathy apart from Graves' hyperthyroidism and to predict which patients would progress to ophthalmopathy.

Hyperthyroidism was defined as stable when no progression to ophthalmopathy occurred within 18 months of follow-up. Hyperthyroidism patients were newly diagnosed, with disease duration under 2 months, and aged 18 to 65 years. Anyone with other autoimmune diseases, uncontrolled infections, pregnancy or lactation was excluded from the study. Diagnosis was based on clinical symptoms, serum thyroxine, TRAb, thyroid ultrasound and orbital computed tomography. PBMCs were isolated from 7.5 to 10 ml of fresh peripheral blood by Ficoll-Paque density gradient centrifugation. Trizol reagent was used to extract the total RNA, and its quality was then checked on an Agilent 2100 Bioanalyzer. This clonotype was observed many times. No cognate antigen has been identified for it. It has no much larger one-base neighbor in the sample; base qualities were not kept. What the authors observed across the whole study: In validation, the model predicted ophthalmopathy progression with 70.59% sensitivity and around 72% specificity; fewer than 15 predicted patients were CT-confirmed with GO in a median of 6.5 months. Among expanded thyroid clonotypes with frequency above 0.001, most also showed up in blood, which suggests that blood repertoires may reflect the thyroid immune response. In cross-validation, the 13-signature model distinguished ophthalmopathy from stable hyperthyroidism with around 86% sensitivity and 81% to 82% specificity, while in the test set the corresponding values were around 79% and 71%. Sample size was not statistically predetermined, and group allocation was not concealed from the investigators.

For repertoire sequencing, the TCR beta CDR3 regions were amplified from RNA transcripts. A first-round RT-PCR used HTBI primers with the Qiagen OneStep RT-PCR kit, followed by a second-round multiplex PCR, size selection and purification. Libraries were sequenced on an Illumina HiSeq2000 using paired-end 100 bp reads. Turning to the authors' computational methods: SOAPnuke was used for read processing, and reads with adapters, uncalled bases, a mean Phred below 15, or no exact constant-primer or identifier match were discarded. High-quality paired reads were merged with COPE v1.2.5. Each unique nucleotide sequence was defined as a clonotype, and clonotypes were aligned to IMGT TRB V, D and J references with MiTCR v1.1. The analysis was limited to V-J combinations with a frequency above 0.0001, which together covered approximately 99% of repertoires. For each V-J combination, a TCR clonal expansion and chaos score was defined as the ratio of F50 clonal expansion to chaos observed in the TCRdist matrix. Welch's t-statistics and random forest were used to reduce features to about a dozen V-J combinations, which were fed into a naive Bayes classifier. The Morisita-Horn index was used to measure how similar the thyroid and blood repertoires were. The public reads were reprocessed in TCRdb via fastp at Q25 and MiXCR, keeping in-frame beta chains. Entries are consolidated by CDR3 protein sequence, retaining the most common genes and DNA. The authors' filters were not applied to this entry. The sample table holds under 800,000 distinct CDR3 sequences, of which 20% to 25% were seen once. The ten largest clonotypes hold about 6.6% of the sample.

CDR1 MDHEN and CDR2 SYDVKM were looked up in the germline V gene. From the cysteine through the phenylalanine, the CDR3 covers 15 amino acids. Only the CDR3 DNA stays, 45 bases, in frame from base 1. V is pared back by 2 bases and J by 2 bases, with 12 bases lying between the germline termini. The receptor was isolated from a woman between 18 and 29 years old with stable Graves' hyperthyroidism. Some clones in this sample may be carry-over from other donors' samples. Donor details come from another sample of the same person, matched by shared clones. Sample: peripheral blood. The chain is encoded by TRBV28 joined to TRBJ1-1, and TRBD1 may be the D gene, going by 5 matching bases. The DNA sequence follows: TGTGCCAGCAGTTTACAACACACAGGTAACACTGAAGCTTTCTTT. It translates as CASSLQHTGNTEAFF.